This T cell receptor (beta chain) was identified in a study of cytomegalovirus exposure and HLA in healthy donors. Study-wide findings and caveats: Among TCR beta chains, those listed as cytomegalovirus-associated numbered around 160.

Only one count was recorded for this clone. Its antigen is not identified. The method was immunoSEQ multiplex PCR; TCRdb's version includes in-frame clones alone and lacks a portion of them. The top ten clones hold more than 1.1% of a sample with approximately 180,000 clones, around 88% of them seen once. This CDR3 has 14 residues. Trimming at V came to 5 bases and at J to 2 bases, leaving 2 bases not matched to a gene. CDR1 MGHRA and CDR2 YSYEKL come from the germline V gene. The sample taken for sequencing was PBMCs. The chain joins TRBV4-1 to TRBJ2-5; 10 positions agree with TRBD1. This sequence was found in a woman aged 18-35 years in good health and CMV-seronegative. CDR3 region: CASSEGQGQETQYF. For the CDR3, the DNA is TGCGCCAGCAGCGAGGGACAGGGGCAAGAGACCCAGTACTTC.